The source of this T cell receptor beta chain is a study of cytomegalovirus exposure and HLA in healthy donors (TCRdb year 2017). Regarding the complete study: In an earlier analysis of approximately 500 of the donors, 276 Gb of sequence data and 90 million to 120 million unique TCR beta sequences from roughly 200 million T cells were reported. An early release that covered about 640 HLA-typed donors contained approximately 300 gigabases of sequencing data and tens of millions of unique TCR sequences. Among the roughly 390 genotyped donors, around 81% belonged to the genetic ancestry cluster associated with self-reported Caucasian donors. The study aimed to test whether signatures of past pathogen exposure could be identified by cataloging public T cell receptors. The study used immunosequencing to profile the T cell repertoires of about 670 subjects and linked those repertoires to cytomegalovirus serostatus. Along with the approximately 650-subject first cohort, a separate validation cohort of about 110 different subjects was used. To predict cytomegalovirus infection status, the study combined high-throughput TCR immunosequencing, statistical association of individual TCRs with disease status, and machine learning. A later analysis re-analyzed previously published TCR beta repertoires from 500 to 700 donors and added high-resolution HLA genotyping to study TCR occurrence patterns. In the later analysis, no new phenotypic data were used to find candidate immune exposures; instead, reliance was placed on TCR beta sequences and their occurrence across donors. To decide whether each TCR beta V gene segment behaved as functional or pseudogenic, an earlier analysis of approximately 590 of the donors relied on high-throughput TCR beta sequencing. Alongside the repertoire data, information on donor age, sex, ethnicity and CMV serostatus was compiled. A later genetic analysis took genome-wide SNP genotypes for 398 of the 666 donors and used that subset as a discovery cohort. Every discovery cohort repertoire had been produced on one sequencing platform. Both class I and class II loci were covered by HLA typing, at four-digit resolution. Typing coverage differed by locus: A, B, C, DRB1 and DQB1 were typed in about 620-630 donors, DQA1 in 522, DPA1 in approximately 610, and DPB1 in 400 to 490. Because of strong linkage in the cohort, roughly five DR-DQ haplotypes were treated as single units for association and clustering. Across about 370 genotyped donors of the cohort, an average of roughly 250,000 unique TCR beta nucleotide sequences per donor were sequenced, and roughly a sixth of those sequences were non-productive. General findings and caveats noted by the study authors: It was suggested by the authors that the approach could potentially be generalized to other disease states and immunological phenotypes. In a later genetic analysis, fewer N-insertions in productive TCRs were reported among donors in an Asian-associated ancestry cluster than the roughly 700-donor mean. Compared with equally common non-associated chains, HLA-associated TCR beta chains in a later analysis were more clonally expanded and had lower generation probabilities. An association between a missense DCLRE1C variant and V-gene and J-gene trimming of TCR beta chains was found in a later genetic analysis and replicated in an independent cohort. The cohort was sequenced for TCR beta chains only, and without alpha or paired-chain data the features that could be detected were limited. In vitro tests confirmed that a few of the cytomegalovirus-associated TCR beta chains recognize cytomegalovirus antigens. Most TCR sequences were seen in very few donors, while some public TCRs were found in many individuals. Linkage disequilibrium might explain the correlated functional status among segregating V segments, but an unknown experimental factor could not be excluded. Several of the top co-occurrence clusters appeared to be linked to parvovirus B19, influenza, CMV and Epstein-Barr virus, according to a later analysis. Cytomegalovirus status was reported to be diagnosed by the classifier with high specificity and sensitivity in both the original and validation cohorts. A group of highly shared sequence variants was considered likely to be a technical artifact of the sequencing pipeline. When HLA alleles, especially DR and DQ, strongly co-occurred, attributing TCR associations to individual alleles was difficult. The study listed over 150 TCR beta chains as associated with cytomegalovirus. HLA typing was unavailable for some donors at each locus, so association tests used only the typed subset. Because the 87-base-pair reads could not distinguish some IMGT-functional V segments, including TRBV6-2 and TRBV6-3, those segments were excluded. In an earlier analysis of roughly 560 of the donors, most TCR beta V segments were observed in productive rearrangements about 87% or about 30% of the time, broadly matching IMGT annotations. The presence/absence analyses assumed that sequencing depth was roughly uniform across donors, and that assumption may not be true. According to a later analysis, most CMV-associated TCR beta chains appeared to be HLA-restricted, and the HLA associations seemed to be driven largely by CMV exposure. A further reported finding was that TCR beta sequences accurately predicted the HLA-A and HLA-B alleles for most subjects in the first cohort. Specific HLA alleles were associated with about 17,000 TCR beta sequences at a false discovery rate of 0.05 in a later analysis. Immune exposure information for the cohort was limited to CMV serostatus. According to a later analysis, TCR association rates differed among HLA loci, with DRB1 alleles showing the most associated TCRs and HLA-C alleles showing the fewest. The earlier analysis of approximately 590 of the donors excluded roughly 17 rarely observed V segments, including chromosome 9 orphons, because counts were too low.

The CDR3 contains 13 residues, cysteine and phenylalanine counted. Only the CDR3 DNA is retained, 39 bases long and in frame from the first base. CDR1 and CDR2 were assigned from the germline V gene (reference sequence) as MNHEY and SMNVEV. V loses 2 bases, J loses 5 bases, and the germline ends lie 9 bases apart. The library was generated by the immunoSEQ multiplex PCR assay. The multiplex PCR relied on a mix of 60 forward primers for TCR Vbeta segments and 13 reverse primers for TCR Jbeta segments. Amplification of the CDR3 region of rearranged TCR beta genes was performed with a multiplex PCR assay on genomic DNA. The Illumina HiSeq System was used to sequence the amplified TCR beta libraries as 87-base-pair reads. The original pipeline was this. A later analysis counted 75 million to 100 million unique TCR beta chains across the 550 to 700 repertoires, and roughly 11 million of these chains were shared by at least two donors. To remove PCR and sequencing errors, raw reads were error-corrected and collapsed into unique sequences using a nearest-neighbor algorithm that merged closely related sequences. V, D and J gene segments were assigned by aligning CDR3 sequences to IMGT reference sequences. For a sequence to be retained, a match of at least six nucleotides to both a V gene segment and a J gene segment was required. Rearrangements were classified as productive when the CDR3 lacked stop codons and remained in frame with V and J, and all other rearrangements were classified as non-productive. Following IMGT convention, CDR3 was defined as the stretch from the second conserved V-encoded cysteine to the conserved J-encoded phenylalanine. The earlier analysis of 500 to 600 of the donors excluded sequences that lacked an unambiguous match to a single V gene segment. In an earlier analysis of several hundred of the donors, a V segment was called functional when productive rearrangements were above 56.7%, and segregating when the standard deviation between donors exceeded 5%. A statistical classification framework was developed to diagnose cytomegalovirus status using the catalog of TCR beta chain sequences. A later analysis assigned V and J genes by comparing TCR nucleotide sequences with IMGT/GENE-DB human TR gene sequences. The TCRdist pipeline was used in a later analysis to assign CDR3 sequences and most-parsimonious VDJ recombination scenarios. A later analysis defined each TCR beta chain by its CDR3 amino acid sequence plus V-gene family, and excluded reads lacking a unique V-gene family. A later analysis removed 450 to 600 highly shared, low-generation-probability nucleotide sequences to deal with suspected cross-contamination and a sequencing artifact. In a later analysis, a clonal expansion index was calculated for each public chain from normalized within-repertoire ranks of inferred template counts. In a later analysis, generation probabilities were computed using a VDJ recombination model fitted to out-of-frame rearrangements, and the results were checked against IGoR. Hypergeometric tests were used in a later analysis to score TCR-TCR, TCR-HLA and TCR-CMV co-occurrence, with a repertoire-size bias correction applied to the TCR pairs. In a later analysis, false discovery rates were estimated by permuting HLA or CMV assignments 20 times. In a later analysis, co-occurring TCRs were grouped using DBSCAN, with TCRdist sequence similarity added in when clustering inside HLA-allele-positive subsets. Repertoires with fewer than 30,000 or more than 120,000 public chains, plus five repertoires with anomalous nucleotide sharing, were excluded from co-occurrence clustering. The source is immuneACCESS, and TCRdb retained only in-frame sequences with V and J called. Part of the clones is not carried over; for the studies checked, unresolved V genes explain less than half of this, and the remainder is unexplained. V and J calls plus clone size are reproduced from that table; the DNA served to infer D and trimming. This sample has about 140,000 clones in its table, and around 80% of those were observed once. Of the sample, approximately 6.2% is held by the ten largest clones.

About this clone: Its target antigen remains unknown. Per-base quality was not reported, and no clone a single base away is much larger than it.

The cohort was made up of 650 to 700 healthy bone marrow donors. All cohort members were sampled while nominally healthy, although unrecorded immune exposures were likely present. The donor tested CMV seropositive and was one of the 289 seropositive cohort members. Every donor gave a peripheral blood sample, and the peripheral blood mononuclear cells from that sample were used for TCR beta sequencing. The Qiagen DNeasy Blood Extraction Kit was used to extract genomic DNA from the blood cell samples. This TCR came from a man aged 40-49 years in good health and CMV-seropositive. Recombination connected TRBV27 to TRBJ1-1; a tentative D call is TRBD1 (5 bases match). Sample: PBMCs. The DNA sequence follows: TGTGCCAGCAGTTTAGGAGGGGTGACTGAAGCTTTCTTT. This encodes CASSLGGVTEAFF.